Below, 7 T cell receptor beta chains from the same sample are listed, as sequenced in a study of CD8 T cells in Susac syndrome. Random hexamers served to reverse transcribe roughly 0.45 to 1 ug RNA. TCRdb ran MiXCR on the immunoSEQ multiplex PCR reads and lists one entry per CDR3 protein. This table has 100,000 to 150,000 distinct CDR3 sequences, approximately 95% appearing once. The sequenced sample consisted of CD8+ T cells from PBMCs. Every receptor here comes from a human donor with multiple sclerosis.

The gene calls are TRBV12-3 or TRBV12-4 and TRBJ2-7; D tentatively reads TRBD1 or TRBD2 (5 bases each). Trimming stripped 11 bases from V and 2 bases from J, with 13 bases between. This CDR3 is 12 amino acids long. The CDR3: CASRGSTYEQYF. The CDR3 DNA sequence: TGTGCCTCTCGGGGCAGTACCTACGAGCAGTACTTC.

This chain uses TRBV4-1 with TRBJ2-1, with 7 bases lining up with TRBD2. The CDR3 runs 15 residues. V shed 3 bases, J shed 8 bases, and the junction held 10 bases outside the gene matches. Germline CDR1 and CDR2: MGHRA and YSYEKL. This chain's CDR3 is CASSQGIGGRDEQFF. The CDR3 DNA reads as TGCGCCAGCAGCCAGGGCATCGGGGGGAGGGATGAGCAGTTCTTC.

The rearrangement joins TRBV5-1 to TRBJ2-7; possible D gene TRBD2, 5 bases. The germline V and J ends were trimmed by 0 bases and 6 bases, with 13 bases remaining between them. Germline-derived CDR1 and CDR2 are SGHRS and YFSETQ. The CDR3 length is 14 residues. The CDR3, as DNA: TGCGCCAGCAGCTTGGGGAGGACCCCCCGCGAGCAGTACTTC. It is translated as CASSLGRTPREQYF.

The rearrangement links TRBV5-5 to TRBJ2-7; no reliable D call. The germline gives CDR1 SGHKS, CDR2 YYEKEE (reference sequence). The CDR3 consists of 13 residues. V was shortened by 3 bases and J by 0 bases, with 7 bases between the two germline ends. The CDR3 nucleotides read TGTGCCAGCAGCTCGACCTACTCCTACGAGCAGTACTTC. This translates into CASSSTYSYEQYF.

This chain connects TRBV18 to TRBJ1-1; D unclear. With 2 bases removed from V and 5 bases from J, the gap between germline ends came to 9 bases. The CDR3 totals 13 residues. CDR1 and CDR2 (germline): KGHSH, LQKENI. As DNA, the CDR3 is TGTGCCAGCTCACCATACCTGGGAACTGAAGCTTTCTTT. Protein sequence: CASSPYLGTEAFF.

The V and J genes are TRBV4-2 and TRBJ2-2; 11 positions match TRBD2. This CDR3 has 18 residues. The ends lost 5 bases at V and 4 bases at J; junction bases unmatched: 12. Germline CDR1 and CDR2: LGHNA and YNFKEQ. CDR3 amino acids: CASSSRVAGGPGTGELFF. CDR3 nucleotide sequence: TGTGCCAGCAGCTCGAGGGTAGCGGGAGGGCCGGGCACCGGGGAGCTGTTTTTT.

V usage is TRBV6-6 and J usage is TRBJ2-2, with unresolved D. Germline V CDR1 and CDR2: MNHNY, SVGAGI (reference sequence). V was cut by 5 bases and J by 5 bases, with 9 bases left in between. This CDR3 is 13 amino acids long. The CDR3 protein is CASSGGRTGELFF. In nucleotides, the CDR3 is TGTGCCAGCAGTGGTGGTAGGACCGGGGAGCTGTTTTTT.